The source of this T cell receptor beta chain is a study of beta chain features in type 1 diabetes. The CDR3 covers 14 residues. V was cut by 5 bases and J by 1 base, with 11 bases left in between. Germline V CDR1 and CDR2: MNHEY, SMNVEV (reference sequence). A remark on this clone: Antigen: not known.

Study-level points and caveats: VDJ junctions from patients with type 1 diabetes contained fewer insertions and more deletions.

The sequenced template was cDNA made from the entire isolated RNA. Sequencing used immunoSEQ multiplex PCR; TCRdb keeps in-frame clones, though not all of them. In the table there are under 900,000 clones, roughly a sixth of which are singletons. Specimen: naive CD4+ T cells from blood. The V call is TRBV27, the J call TRBJ1-1; TRBD1 is a possible D gene (6 bases). This TCR was recovered from a woman between 18 and 29 years old in good health. CDR3 amino acids: CASSPSDRNTEAFF. CDR3 coding DNA: TGTGCCAGCAGTCCTTCGGACAGGAACACTGAAGCTTTCTTT.